This TCR beta chain appears in the sequencing data of a study of blood T cell repertoires in COVID-19. Study-level information: From T cells, B-cell-depleted T cells, or PBMCs came the material, which was cDNA or gDNA.

The V gene's germline CDR1 is SEHNR and CDR2 FQNEAQ (reference sequence). The CDR3 is 18 amino acids. Trimming at V came to 5 bases and at J to 1 base, leaving 14 bases not matched to a gene. The table came from immunoSEQ multiplex PCR; TCRdb's copy has only in-frame clones and leaves some out. This table holds more than 200,000 clones, more than 85% found once. The sequencing input was PBMCs or T cells enriched from blood (not recorded which). V gene TRBV7-9 combines with J gene TRBJ2-1, with TRBD1 matching over 7 bases. This sequence was found in a woman aged 25 to 39 who had recovered from COVID-19. This chain's CDR3 is CASSPKGDRFVSYNEQFF. The CDR3 region has the DNA TGTGCCAGCAGCCCTAAGGGGGACAGATTCGTGTCCTACAATGAGCAGTTCTTC. The full variable domain, in which reference TRBV7-9 and TRBJ2-1 provide the parts outside the CDR3, is DTGVSQNPRHKITKRGQNVTFRCDPISEHNRLYWYRQTLGQGPEFLTYFQNEAQLEKSRLLSDRFSAERPKGSFSTLEIQRTEQGDSAMYLCASSPKGDRFVSYNEQFFGPGTRLTVL.